These 14 T cell receptor beta chains were all obtained from the same sample, sequenced in a study of patients and donors after allogeneic stem cell transplantation (dated by TCRdb to 2020 to 2021). The method was RT-PCR. Data came from a NextSeq 550. TCRdb cleaned the public reads at Q25 with fastp, built clones with MiXCR and kept in-frame beta chains. Each entry is one CDR3 protein sequence, shown with its most common DNA and genes. The sample contains about 34,000 distinct CDR3 sequences, less than 45% of them found a single time. The ten largest account for over 65% of the sample. Sequencing used blood, either unsorted or a sorted T cell fraction (not recorded which). The source is a human donor who was either an allogeneic HSCT recipient or a stem cell or donor lymphocyte infusion donor (not recorded which). It is not recorded whose cells these are; they may come from a transplant donor.

This clonotype has just a few counts. The V call is TRBV20-1, the J call TRBJ2-1; the D gene is possibly TRBD1 (5 bases). Germline V lookup: CDR1 DFQATT, CDR2 SNEGSKA (reference sequence). V was pared by 5 bases and J by 8 bases, with 10 bases between. The CDR3 sequence is 11 residues long. The CDR3 nucleotides read TGCAGTGCTCCCCGACAGTATGAGCAGTTCTTC. Its translation is CSAPRQYEQFF.

The CDR3 region has the DNA TGTGCCACCAGTGATTCCGGGGGGGGAAACCAGCCCCAGCATTTT. Translation gives CATSDSGGGNQPQHF. The chain is built from TRBV24-1 and TRBJ1-5, with D possibly matching TRBD1 (5 bases). Trimming pared 2 bases from V and 7 bases from J, leaving 14 bases between. Germline V gene data show CDR1 as KGHDR and CDR2 as SFDVKD. The CDR3 has 15 amino acids.

The genes are TRBV7-9 and TRBJ2-2; possibly TRBD1 or TRBD2 for D (5 bases each). V lost 5 bases, J lost 6 bases, and 16 bases lay in between. The CDR3 consists of 15 residues. The V gene's germline CDR1 is SEHNR and CDR2 FQNEAQ (reference sequence). The CDR3 DNA sequence: TGTGCCAGCAGCGCCCCAGCGGAAGGGGCCGGGGAGCTGTTTTTT. Encoded protein: CASSAPAEGAGELFF.

The chain is built from TRBV27 and TRBJ1-1; TRBD1 is a possible D gene (6 bases). V lost 7 bases and J 6 bases, leaving 18 bases between the germline ends. The CDR3 is made up of 14 amino acids. The germline V gene encodes CDR1 MNHEY and CDR2 SMNVEV (reference sequence). The CDR3 sequence is CASILQGKFAEAFF. The CDR3 bases are TGTGCCAGCATTCTACAGGGAAAGTTCGCTGAAGCTTTCTTT.

The V and J genes are TRBV20-1 and TRBJ1-1; TRBD1 might be the D (6 bases). CDR1 and CDR2 (germline): DFQATT, SNEGSKA (reference sequence). The CDR3 runs 13 residues. Trimming left V 6 bases short and J 7 bases short, with 18 bases between. The CDR3, as DNA: TGCAGTGCCACTCTGGACCGGACAGATGAAGCTTTCTTT. Translation: CSATLDRTDEAFF.

This clonotype was counted a single time. The rearrangement joins TRBV9 to TRBJ1-1, with 7 bases matching TRBD1. The germline gives CDR1 SGDLS, CDR2 YYNGEE. V lost 0 bases, J lost 6 bases, and 5 bases stayed unmatched. This CDR3 region has 14 residues. In DNA, the CDR3 is TGTGCCAGCAGCGTAGGGCAGGGGGTTTCTGAAGCTTTCTTT. It encodes CASSVGQGVSEAFF.

The chain uses TRBV3-1 and TRBJ2-2; TRBD2 aligns across 9 bases. Unmatched junction bases numbered 16, after V lost 8 bases and J lost 6 bases. The CDR3 is 17 amino acids. Germline CDR1 and CDR2: LGHDT and YNNKEL (reference sequence). The CDR3: CASQKGYRTSVSGELFF. CDR3 coding DNA: TGTGCCAGCCAAAAAGGGTATCGGACTAGCGTTTCCGGGGAGCTGTTTTTT.

The J gene is TRBJ2-7, the V gene TRBV5-1, with D possibly being TRBD2 (6 bases). Trimming pared 5 bases from V and 4 bases from J, leaving 19 bases between. Germline CDR1 is SGHRS and CDR2 is YFSETQ. The CDR3 is made up of 15 amino acids. CDR3 sequence reads: CASSLGGEHIYEQYF. For the CDR3, the DNA is TGCGCCAGCAGTCTTGGAGGGGAGCATATTTACGAGCAGTACTTC.

The rearrangement links TRBV9 to TRBJ2-5, with TRBD2 identical over 8 bases. V shed 2 bases, J shed 3 bases, and the junction held 3 bases outside the gene matches. This CDR3 is 14 amino acids long. Germline values: CDR1 SGDLS, CDR2 YYNGEE. The CDR3 is CASSVSGREETQYF. For the CDR3, the DNA is TGTGCCAGCAGCGTTTCCGGGAGGGAAGAGACCCAGTACTTC.

This clonotype appeared a few times. This chain joins TRBV20-1 and TRBJ1-4; 10 bases line up with TRBD1. Germline CDR1 reads DFQATT; CDR2 reads SNEGSKA (reference sequence). The CDR3 is made up of 13 amino acids. Trimming removed 6 bases from V and 5 bases from J; junction bases left unmatched: 3. CDR3 residues: CSAGQGKNEKLFF. DNA for the CDR3: TGCAGTGCGGGACAGGGGAAAAATGAAAAACTGTTTTTT.

This chain joins TRBV20-1 and TRBJ1-4; 7 positions match TRBD1. CDR3 length: 15 residues. The germline V gene has CDR1 DFQATT and CDR2 SNEGSKA (reference sequence). V lost 1 base to trimming and J lost 4 bases; unmatched junction nucleotides: 6. The chain's CDR3 is CSARVFRGDNEKLFF. CDR3 nucleotides: TGCAGTGCTAGAGTTTTCAGGGGGGATAATGAAAAACTGTTTTTT.

This chain links TRBV9 with TRBJ2-1, with a weak D call TRBD1 (6 bases). Germline V CDR1 and CDR2: SGDLS, YYNGEE. This CDR3 is 14 amino acids long. Deletions cut 6 bases from V and 3 bases from J, with 13 bases between. The CDR3 DNA sequence: TGTGCCAGCAACAGGGTAAAGGACTACAATGAGCAGTTCTTC. It is translated as CASNRVKDYNEQFF.

The chain recombines TRBV29-1 with TRBJ2-7; possibly TRBD1 for D (6 bases). CDR1 and CDR2 (germline): SQVTM, ANQGSEA. V was trimmed by 4 bases and J by 3 bases, leaving 10 bases between them. The CDR3 sequence is 12 residues long. CDR3 in amino acids: CSVGGQNYEQYF. The CDR3 DNA sequence: TGCAGCGTTGGGGGACAAAACTACGAGCAGTACTTC.

V gene TRBV6-5 combines with J gene TRBJ2-7; the D gene is possibly TRBD2 (6 bases). Trimming left V 2 bases short and J 6 bases short, with 11 bases between. CDR1 MNHEY and CDR2 SVGAGI come from the germline V gene. The CDR3 consists of 13 residues. Here the CDR3 reads CASSYKEGFEQYF. The CDR3 DNA reads as TGTGCCAGCAGTTACAAGGAGGGCTTCGAGCAGTACTTC.